This TCR beta chain was obtained from a study of glioma-infiltrating T cells. The germline V gene has CDR1 SGHNT and CDR2 YYREEE (reference sequence). This CDR3 is 18 amino acids long. Study findings and constraints: Tissue and blood shared very few CDR3 sequences. Gliomas, especially low-grade, showed above-expected tissue-blood divergence; non-neoplastic patients showed below.

As concerns this clonotype: Its specificity is not known. Possible read error: a much larger clone is one base away.

TCR alpha and beta CDR3 regions were amplified from RNA using iRepertoire nested multiplex PCR. From the multiplex PCR reads, TCRdb called clonotypes with MiXCR, one entry per CDR3 protein. Of about 89,000 distinct CDR3 sequences in the sample, about 23% were seen once. V and J are TRBV5-4 and TRBJ2-7; D is possibly TRBD1 (6 bases). Sequencing input: glioma tissue, nonneoplastic brain tissue, or PBMCs (not recorded which). This clonotype originated in a human donor with low-grade glioma or glioblastoma, undergoing nonglioma brain surgery, or in good health (not recorded which). The CDR3 DNA reads TGTGCCACCAGCCCCTACTTCCCTACGGGCAGGGGCTCCTACGAGCAGTACTTC. Protein: CATSPYFPTGRGSYEQYF. The variable domain in full, completed from reference TRBV5-4 and TRBJ2-7, reads ETGVTQSPTHLIKTRGQQVTLRCSSQSGHNTVSWYQQALGQGPQFIFQYYREEENGRGNFPPRFSGLQFPNYSSELNVNALELDDSALYLCATSPYFPTGRGSYEQYFGPGTRLTVT.